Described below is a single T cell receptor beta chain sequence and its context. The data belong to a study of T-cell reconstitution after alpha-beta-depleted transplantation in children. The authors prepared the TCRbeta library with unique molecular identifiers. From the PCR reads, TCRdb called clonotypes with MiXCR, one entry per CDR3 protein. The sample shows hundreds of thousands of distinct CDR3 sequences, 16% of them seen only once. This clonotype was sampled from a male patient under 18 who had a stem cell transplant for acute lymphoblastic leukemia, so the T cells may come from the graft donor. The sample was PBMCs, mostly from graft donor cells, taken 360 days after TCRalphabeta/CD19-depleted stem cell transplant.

The CDR3 here is CASSLALEKNEQFF. The DNA of the CDR3 is TGTGCCAGCAGTTTAGCGCTAGAAAAGAATGAGCAGTTCTTC. The rearrangement uses TRBV27 and TRBJ2-1, with D uncertain. CDR3 length: 14 residues. Germline CDR1 and CDR2: MNHEY and SMNVEV (reference sequence). V gave up 2 bases and J gave up 7 bases, with 12 bases separating them.